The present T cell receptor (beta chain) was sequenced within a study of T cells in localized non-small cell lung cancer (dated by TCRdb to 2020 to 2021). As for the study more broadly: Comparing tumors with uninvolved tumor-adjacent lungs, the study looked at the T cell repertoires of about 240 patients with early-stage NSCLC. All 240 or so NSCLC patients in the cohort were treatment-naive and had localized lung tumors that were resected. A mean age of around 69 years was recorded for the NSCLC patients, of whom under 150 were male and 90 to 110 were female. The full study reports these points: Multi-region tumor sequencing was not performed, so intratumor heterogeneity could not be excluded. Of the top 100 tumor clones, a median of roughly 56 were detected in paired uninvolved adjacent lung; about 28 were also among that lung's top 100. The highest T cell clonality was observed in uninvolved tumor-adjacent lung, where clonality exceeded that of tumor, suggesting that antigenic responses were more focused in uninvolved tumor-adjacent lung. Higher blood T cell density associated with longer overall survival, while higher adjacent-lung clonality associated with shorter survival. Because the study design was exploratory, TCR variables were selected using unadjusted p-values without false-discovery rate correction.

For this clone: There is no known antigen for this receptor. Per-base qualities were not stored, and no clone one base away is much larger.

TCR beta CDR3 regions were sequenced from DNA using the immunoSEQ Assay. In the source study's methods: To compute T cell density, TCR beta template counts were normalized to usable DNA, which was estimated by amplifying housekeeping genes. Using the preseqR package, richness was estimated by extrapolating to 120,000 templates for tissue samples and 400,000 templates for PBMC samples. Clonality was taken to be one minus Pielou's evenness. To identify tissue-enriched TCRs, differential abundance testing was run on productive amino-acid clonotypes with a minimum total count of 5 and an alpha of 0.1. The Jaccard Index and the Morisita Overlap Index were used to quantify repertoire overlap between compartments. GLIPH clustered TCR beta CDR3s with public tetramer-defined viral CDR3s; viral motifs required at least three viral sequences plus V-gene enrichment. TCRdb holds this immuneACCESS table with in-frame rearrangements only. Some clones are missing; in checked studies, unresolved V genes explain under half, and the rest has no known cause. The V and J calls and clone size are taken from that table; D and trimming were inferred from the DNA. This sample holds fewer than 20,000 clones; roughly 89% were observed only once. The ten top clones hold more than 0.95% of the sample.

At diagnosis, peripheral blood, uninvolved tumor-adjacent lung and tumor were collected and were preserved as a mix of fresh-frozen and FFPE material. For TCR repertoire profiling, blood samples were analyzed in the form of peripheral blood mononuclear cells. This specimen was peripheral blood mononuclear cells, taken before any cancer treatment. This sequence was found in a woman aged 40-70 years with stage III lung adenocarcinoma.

Read as DNA, the sequence is TGCGCCAGCAGTGAGTCTCATTACAGGTTACCTGCAGAGACCCAGTACTTC. It codes for CASSESHYRLPAETQYF. The rearrangement joined TRBV10-2 to TRBJ2-5, with a weak D call of TRBD1 (5 bases match). The junction carries 18 bases between V and J, which are trimmed by 0 bases and 4 bases respectively. Looking up the germline V gene yields CDR1 WSHSY and CDR2 SAAADI. The CDR3 numbers 17 residues from cysteine through phenylalanine. Just CDR3 DNA is preserved here, 51 bases in frame from base 1.